These T cell receptor beta chains were read from a single sample in a study of T cells in Graves' hyperthyroidism and ophthalmopathy. TCRdb re-called the multiplex PCR reads through MiXCR, storing one row per CDR3 protein. The sample lists 350,000 to 400,000 distinct CDR3 sequences, about 15% occurring once. Specimen: blood. Receptors were obtained from a woman in her thirties with Graves' hyperthyroidism. Both conserved end residues are part of each CDR3. Fields, in order: J gene, clone size, V gene, D gene, CDR3 protein, CDR3 DNA. The D gene is left open where the match is weak. Clone size appears in some rows only: once, few, many, or a class for an expanded clone.

>TRBJ2-7|many|TRBV27|TRBD1
CASTAGTGVYEQYF
TGTGCCAGCACCGCCGGGACAGGGGTTTACGAGCAGTACTTC
>TRBJ1-1|many|TRBV9|-
CASSVESTMNTEAFF
TGTGCCAGCAGCGTAGAGTCTACAATGAACACTGAAGCTTTCTTT
>TRBJ2-1|-|TRBV6-1|-
CASSYQGGALEQFF
TGTGCCAGCAGTTATCAGGGTGGGGCACTTGAGCAGTTCTTC
>TRBJ2-7|-|TRBV20-1|-
CSATTTGVPTYEQYF
TGCAGTGCCACGACGACAGGAGTTCCAACCTACGAGCAGTACTTC
>TRBJ1-6|-|TRBV3-1|TRBD1
CASSQFLQGGAPKSPLHF
TGTGCCAGCAGCCAATTCCTTCAGGGGGGGGCGCCGAAGTCACCCCTCCACTTT
>TRBJ2-3|many|TRBV7-2|TRBD2
CASSTLGGRNPSTDTQYF
TGTGCCAGCAGTACCCTTGGCGGGAGGAATCCTAGCACAGATACGCAGTATTTT
>TRBJ1-6|-|TRBV19|-
CASSNENSPLHF
TGTGCCAGTAGTAACGAGAATTCACCCCTCCACTTT
>TRBJ1-2|few|TRBV5-1|-
CASSFDSSYGYTF
TGCGCCAGCAGCTTCGACAGTTCCTATGGCTACACCTTC
>TRBJ2-1|few|TRBV20-1|-
CSARGPDPQFF
TGCAGTGCTAGAGGACCGGACCCCCAGTTCTTC
>TRBJ2-1|few|TRBV29-1|-
CSVVETGRLNEQFF
TGCAGCGTTGTAGAGACAGGGAGGTTGAATGAGCAGTTCTTC
>TRBJ1-5|many|TRBV6-1|-
CASSSARSSLAQHF
TGTGCCAGCAGTTCTGCGCGCTCCTCTCTGGCCCAGCATTTT
>TRBJ1-1|many|TRBV11-3|-
CASSLDYSGRTEAFF
TGTGCCAGCAGCTTAGATTACTCGGGGCGCACTGAAGCTTTCTTT
>TRBJ2-2|-|TRBV12-3/TRBV12-4|-
CASSWLNTGELFF
TGTGCCAGCAGTTGGTTGAACACCGGGGAGCTGTTTTTT
>TRBJ2-1|many|TRBV29-1|TRBD2
CSALRTSGIHNEQFF
TGCAGCGCCCTAAGGACTAGCGGGATTCACAATGAGCAGTTCTTC